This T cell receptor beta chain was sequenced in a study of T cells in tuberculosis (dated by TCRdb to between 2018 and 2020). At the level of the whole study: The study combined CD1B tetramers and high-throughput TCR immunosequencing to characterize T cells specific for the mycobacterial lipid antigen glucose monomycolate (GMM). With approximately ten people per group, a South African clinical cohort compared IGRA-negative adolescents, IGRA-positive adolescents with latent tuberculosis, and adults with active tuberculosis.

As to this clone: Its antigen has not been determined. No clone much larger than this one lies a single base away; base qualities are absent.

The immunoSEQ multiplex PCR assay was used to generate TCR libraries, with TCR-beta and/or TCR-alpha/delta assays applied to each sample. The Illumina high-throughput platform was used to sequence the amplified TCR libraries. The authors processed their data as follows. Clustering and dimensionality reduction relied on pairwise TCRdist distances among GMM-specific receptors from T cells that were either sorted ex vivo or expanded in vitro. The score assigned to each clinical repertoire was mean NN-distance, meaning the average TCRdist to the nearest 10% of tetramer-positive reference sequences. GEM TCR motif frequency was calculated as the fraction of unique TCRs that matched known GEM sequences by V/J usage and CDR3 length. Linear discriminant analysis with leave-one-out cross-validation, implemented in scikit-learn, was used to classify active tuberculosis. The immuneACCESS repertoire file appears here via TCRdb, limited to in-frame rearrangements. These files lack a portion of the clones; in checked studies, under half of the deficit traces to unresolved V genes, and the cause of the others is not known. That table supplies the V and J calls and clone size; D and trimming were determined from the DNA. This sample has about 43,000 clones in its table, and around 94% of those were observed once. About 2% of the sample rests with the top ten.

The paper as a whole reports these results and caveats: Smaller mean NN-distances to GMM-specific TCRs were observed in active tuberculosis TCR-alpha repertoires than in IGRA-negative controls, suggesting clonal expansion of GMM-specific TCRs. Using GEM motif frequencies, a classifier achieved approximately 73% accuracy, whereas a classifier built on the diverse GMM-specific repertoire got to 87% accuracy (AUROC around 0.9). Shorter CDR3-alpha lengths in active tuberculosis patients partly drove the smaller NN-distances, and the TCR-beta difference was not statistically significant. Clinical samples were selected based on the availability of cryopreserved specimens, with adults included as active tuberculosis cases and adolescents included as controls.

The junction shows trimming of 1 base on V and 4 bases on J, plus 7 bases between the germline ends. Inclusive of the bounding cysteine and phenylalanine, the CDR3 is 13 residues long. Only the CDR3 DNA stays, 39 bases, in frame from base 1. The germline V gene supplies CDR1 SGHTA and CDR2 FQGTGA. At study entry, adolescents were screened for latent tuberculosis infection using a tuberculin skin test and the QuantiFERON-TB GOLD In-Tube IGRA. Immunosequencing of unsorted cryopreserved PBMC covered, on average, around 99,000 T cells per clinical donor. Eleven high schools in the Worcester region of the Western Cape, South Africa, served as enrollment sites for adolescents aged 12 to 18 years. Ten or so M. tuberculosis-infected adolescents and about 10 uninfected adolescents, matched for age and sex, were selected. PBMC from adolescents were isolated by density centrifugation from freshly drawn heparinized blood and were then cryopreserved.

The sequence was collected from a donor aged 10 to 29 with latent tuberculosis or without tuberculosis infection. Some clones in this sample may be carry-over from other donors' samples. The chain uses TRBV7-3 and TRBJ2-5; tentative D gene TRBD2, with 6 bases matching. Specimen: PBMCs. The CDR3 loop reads CASSLRAGETQYF. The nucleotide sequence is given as TGTGCCAGCAGCTTAAGAGCGGGAGAGACCCAGTACTTC.